Each of the 24 T cell receptor beta chains below was sequenced from the same sample in a study of T cells after yellow fever vaccination (dated by TCRdb to between 2019 and 2020). Libraries were built with 5' RACE. Sequencing relied on an Illumina NovaSeq 6000. TCRdb reanalyzed the raw reads on its own, using fastp at Q25 for trimming and MiXCR for clone calling, and kept in-frame beta chains. Rows merge per CDR3 protein into single entries with the most common DNA and genes. The sample has 300,000 to 350,000 distinct CDR3 sequences on record, around 4.3% of them singletons. Together, the top ten hold just under 20% of the sample. Interpreted using the paper, the treatment or condition label stands for: live attenuated yellow fever vaccine strain. The sample in question was PBMCs, obtained 15 days after the yellow fever booster vaccination. The receptors here all came from a man aged 18 to 29 who received the YFV17D yellow fever vaccine.

This clonotype was observed many times. CDR3 sequence reads: CASSLYDSRQADTQYF. CDR3 coding DNA: TGTGCCAGCAGTTTATATGACTCCAGGCAGGCAGATACGCAGTATTTT. The V gene is TRBV28, the J gene TRBJ2-3; D call uncertain. The germline V and J ends were trimmed by 1 base and 4 bases, with 15 bases remaining between them. The CDR3 runs 16 residues. Germline V lookup: CDR1 MDHEN, CDR2 SYDVKM.

This clonotype was observed a few times. J is TRBJ1-2 and V is TRBV12-3 or TRBV12-4, with D possibly TRBD1 on 5 matching bases. Trimming left V 1 base short and J 8 bases short, with 17 bases between. This CDR3 region has 15 residues. As DNA, the CDR3 is TGTGCCAGCAGTTTAGTTCCAGGGTCGGCTTGGGGCTACACCTTC. Its translation is CASSLVPGSAWGYTF.

This clonotype appeared many times. The chain carries TRBV7-2 and TRBJ2-3; TRBD1 matches 9 bases. There are 15 residues in the CDR3. Germline CDR1 reads SGHTA; CDR2 reads FQGNSA. The junction had 5 bases not matched to a gene; V was cut back by 5 bases and J by 2 bases. The CDR3 region is CASSPGTGNTDTQYF. The CDR3 DNA reads as TGTGCCAGCAGCCCCGGGACAGGGAACACAGATACGCAGTATTTT.

The CDR3 region has the DNA TGCGCCAGCAGCTTTATCGGGGGGGCCCTCTCTGGGGCCAACGTCCTGACTTTC. Residues: CASSFIGGALSGANVLTF. This chain connects TRBV5-1 to TRBJ2-6; 8 bases align to TRBD2. Germline loops: CDR1 SGHRS, CDR2 YFSETQ. The CDR3 loop spans 18 amino acids. V was clipped by 2 bases and J by 0 bases; unmatched bases: 7. Variable domain in full (rest from reference TRBV5-1 and TRBJ2-6): KAGVTQTPRYLIKTRGQQVTLSCSPISGHRSVSWYQQTPGQGLQFLFEYFSETQRNKGNFPGRFSGRQFSNSRSEMNVSTLELGDSALYLCASSFIGGALSGANVLTFGAGSRLTVL.

The chain's CDR3 is CASSFLGFSGANNEQFF. In nucleotides, the CDR3 is TGTGCCAGCAGCTTCCTTGGATTTAGCGGGGCCAACAATGAGCAGTTCTTC. The rearrangement uses TRBV5-4 and TRBJ2-1; 8 bases match TRBD2. CDR1 and CDR2 (germline): SGHNT, YYREEE (reference sequence). The J segment lost 5 bases and the V segment lost 2 bases, leaving 12 bases of the junction unmatched. The CDR3 has 17 amino acids.

The V and J genes are TRBV28 and TRBJ1-3, with D unclear. This CDR3 has 14 residues. The germline V gene encodes CDR1 MDHEN and CDR2 SYDVKM. V lost 5 bases, J lost 4 bases, and 12 bases lay in between. In DNA, the CDR3 is TGTGCCAGCAGTCTCTTCGGGCAAGGAAACACCATATATTTT. This translates into CASSLFGQGNTIYF.

A few counts support this clonotype. J is TRBJ2-2 and V is TRBV7-8; TRBD1 agrees at 8 bases. The CDR3 totals 16 residues. The germline CDR1 and CDR2 sequences are SGHVS and FQNEAQ. Trimming removed 5 bases from V and 7 bases from J; junction bases left unmatched: 12. CDR3 nucleotides: TGTGCCAGCAGCCCCTCCGGGACAGGCCTTTTCGGGGAGCTGTTTTTT. Its protein product is CASSPSGTGLFGELFF.

The sample holds a few counts of this clonotype. The rearrangement links TRBV12-3 or TRBV12-4 to TRBJ1-6; perhaps TRBD1 as D (6 bases). The CDR3 contains 13 residues. Trimming pared 5 bases from V and 9 bases from J, leaving 11 bases between. CDR3 bases: TGTGCCAGCAGTGGAACAGGGCCTTCACCCCTCCACTTT. This codes for CASSGTGPSPLHF.

A few counts support this clonotype. V and J are TRBV12-3 or TRBV12-4 and TRBJ1-1; 7 bases match TRBD1. The CDR3 extends over 16 amino acids. Trimming cost V 5 bases and J 0 bases; bases outside gene matches: 9. CDR3 region: CASSPRQGGMNTEAFF. CDR3 DNA sequence: TGTGCCAGCAGTCCCCGACAGGGCGGCATGAACACTGAAGCTTTCTTT.

This clonotype came up many times. This chain links TRBV7-2 with TRBJ2-1, with 8 positions matching TRBD2. Trimming cost V 1 base and J 4 bases; bases outside gene matches: 6. The CDR3 spans 16 residues. Germline values: CDR1 SGHTA, CDR2 FQGNSA. DNA for the CDR3: TGTGCCAGCAGCTTAGGGGCGGGGGGACATTACAATGAGCAGTTCTTC. Protein: CASSLGAGGHYNEQFF.

Ten or more counts support this clonotype. This rearrangement joins TRBV7-2 to TRBJ2-7; the match to TRBD1 covers 8 bases. This CDR3 comprises 14 residues. J gave up 4 bases and V 5 bases, and 7 bases lay outside the gene matches. The germline gives CDR1 SGHTA, CDR2 FQGNSA. The CDR3 DNA follows: TGTGCCAGCAGCGCCAGGACAGGGACGTACGAGCAGTACTTC. This codes for CASSARTGTYEQYF. Supplemented by reference TRBV7-2 and TRBJ2-7, the full variable domain reads GAGVSQSPSNKVTEKGKDVELRCDPISGHTALYWYRQSLGQGLEFLIYFQGNSAPDKSGLPSDRFSAERTGGSVSTLTIQRTQQEDSAVYLCASSARTGTYEQYFGPGTRLTVT.

This clonotype has a count of ten or more. The rearrangement links TRBV12-3 or TRBV12-4 to TRBJ1-6; TRBD1 is a possible D gene (5 bases). There are 13 residues in the CDR3. V was clipped by 4 bases and J by 10 bases, with 11 bases between them. Written as DNA, the CDR3 is TGTGCCAGCAGTTACCTGGGGGACTCACCCCTCCACTTT. Amino acid sequence: CASSYLGDSPLHF.

At least ten counts were recorded for this clonotype. The CDR3 loop reads CARRQGSTGELFF. Here the CDR3 DNA reads TGCGCCAGAAGACAGGGAAGCACCGGGGAGCTGTTTTTT. The chain combines TRBV10-2 with TRBJ2-2; 7 positions agree with TRBD1. Germline lookup yields CDR1 WSHSY and CDR2 SAAADI. The CDR3 contains 13 residues. The trim removed 9 bases at V and 4 bases at J, leaving 5 bases unmatched.

The chain has TRBV7-9 and TRBJ2-3; 7 nucleotides match TRBD1. Germline lookup yields CDR1 SEHNR and CDR2 FQNEAQ (reference sequence). V dropped 4 bases and J dropped 1; count of bases not matched to a gene: 11. CDR3 length: 17 residues. CDR3 sequence (DNA): TGTGCCAGCAGCTCGAGGACAGGAAAGATTCGCACAGATACGCAGTATTTT. Protein sequence: CASSSRTGKIRTDTQYF.

This clonotype was recorded a few times. V and J are TRBV7-2 and TRBJ2-7, with D possibly TRBD2 on 6 matching bases. CDR3 length: 14 amino acids. Germline V gene lookup returns CDR1 SGHTA and CDR2 FQGNSA. V shed 4 bases and J shed 12 bases, with 22 bases lying between them. CDR3 nucleotide sequence: TGTGCCAGCAGCTCTATTCCGGGAGCACAACGGGCGTACTTC. It specifies CASSSIPGAQRAYF.

This chain uses TRBV5-1 with TRBJ2-7; 9 bases match TRBD2. J gave up 3 bases and V 4 bases, and 17 bases lay outside the gene matches. Per germline, CDR1 SGHRS and CDR2 YFSETQ. This CDR3 has 18 residues. CDR3 bases: TGCGCCAGCAGCACCCGCGGGCTAGCGGGGAGTTCCGGCTACGAGCAGTACTTC. This codes for CASSTRGLAGSSGYEQYF.

This clonotype has only a few counts. This rearrangement joins TRBV7-2 to TRBJ1-2, with 10 nucleotides matching TRBD1. V lost 5 bases, J lost 3 bases, and 3 bases stayed unmatched. Germline CDR1 reads SGHTA; CDR2 reads FQGNSA. CDR3 size: 14 residues. The CDR3 DNA follows: TGTGCCAGCAGCCCGACAGGGGGCGACTATGGCTACACCTTC. Amino acids: CASSPTGGDYGYTF. Full variable domain (missing parts from reference TRBV7-2 and TRBJ1-2): GAGVSQSPSNKVTEKGKDVELRCDPISGHTALYWYRQSLGQGLEFLIYFQGNSAPDKSGLPSDRFSAERTGGSVSTLTIQRTQQEDSAVYLCASSPTGGDYGYTFGSGTRLTVV.

This clonotype was seen at least ten times. The gene calls are TRBV18 and TRBJ2-1; D call uncertain. The V gene's germline CDR1 is KGHSH and CDR2 LQKENI. This CDR3 contains 14 residues. Trimming shortened V by 3 bases and J by 6 bases, and 12 bases separated the two germline ends. CDR3 loop: CASSPSYSTNEQFF. In DNA form, the CDR3 reads TGTGCCAGCTCACCTTCGTACAGTACCAATGAGCAGTTCTTC.

This clonotype has at least ten counts. The V gene is TRBV5-4, the J gene TRBJ2-1; D possibly uses TRBD1 or TRBD2 (6 bases each). The germline V and J ends were trimmed by 4 bases and 0 bases, with 14 bases remaining between them. The CDR3 length is 16 residues. Germline CDR1 is SGHNT and CDR2 is YYREEE (reference sequence). CDR3: CASSPGAGPSYNEQFF. The CDR3 DNA sequence: TGTGCCAGCAGCCCAGGGGCGGGGCCCTCCTACAATGAGCAGTTCTTC. The whole variable domain, remainder taken from reference TRBV5-4 and TRBJ2-1, is ETGVTQSPTHLIKTRGQQVTLRCSSQSGHNTVSWYQQALGQGPQFIFQYYREEENGRGNFPPRFSGLQFPNYSSELNVNALELDDSALYLCASSPGAGPSYNEQFFGPGTRLTVL.

V and J are TRBV18 and TRBJ1-6; D gene unclear. Germline loops: CDR1 KGHSH, CDR2 LQKENI. This CDR3 is 15 amino acids long. Deletions cut 3 bases from V and 7 bases from J, with 13 bases between. In DNA, the CDR3 is TGTGCCAGCTCACCCACGGCGGGAGGGAATTCACCCCTCCACTTT. It codes for CASSPTAGGNSPLHF.

This clonotype was seen at least ten times. The chain couples TRBV5-1 to TRBJ1-1, with TRBD1 identical over 8 bases. Germline V gene sequence: CDR1 SGHRS, CDR2 YFSETQ. CDR3 length equals 15 residues. V lost 3 bases, J lost 1 base, and 5 bases stayed unmatched. In DNA form, the CDR3 reads TGCGCCAGCAGCTGGGATGGACAGGGGAACACTGAAGCTTTCTTT. Encoded protein: CASSWDGQGNTEAFF.

This clonotype occurred many times. This chain joins TRBV27 and TRBJ2-2, with D possibly matching TRBD1 (5 bases). The CDR3 consists of 13 residues. The V and J ends lost 6 bases and 6 bases respectively, with 11 bases between them. Germline lookup yields CDR1 MNHEY and CDR2 SMNVEV (reference sequence). The CDR3 loop reads CASSFQGSGELFF. The CDR3 region has the DNA TGTGCCAGCAGCTTTCAGGGCTCCGGGGAGCTGTTTTTT.

This clonotype showed up many times. The chain couples TRBV29-1 to TRBJ2-4, with D unclear. This CDR3 region has 14 residues. CDR1 SQVTM and CDR2 ANQGSEA come from the germline V gene. The V and J ends lost 4 bases and 3 bases respectively, with 13 bases between them. Here the CDR3 DNA reads TGCAGCGTTGCACCCCCCGAGAACAAAAACATTCAGTACTTC. Its translation: CSVAPPENKNIQYF.

This clonotype was recorded at least ten times. CDR3 coding DNA: TGTGCCAGCAGTTTGGGGGGAGGGGGTGGATATACGCAGTATTTT. As protein: CASSLGGGGGYTQYF. The chain combines TRBV27 with TRBJ2-3; tentatively, D is TRBD2 (7 bases). This CDR3 contains 15 residues. V was cut by 3 bases and J by 7 bases, with 17 bases left in between. Germline-derived CDR1 and CDR2 are MNHEY and SMNVEV (reference sequence).